The rows below give T cell receptor beta chains drawn from one sample of a study of preoperative IRX-2 immunotherapy in early breast cancer. Sequenced by immunoSEQ multiplex PCR; TCRdb stores in-frame clones only, minus some. The sample has 35,000 to 40,000 clones, 75% to 85% seen once; the top ten hold approximately 1.5%. Specimen: lymph node tissue, collected after IRX-2 immunotherapy. These receptors all come from a human donor with breast cancer. CDR3s include the opening cysteine and the closing phenylalanine or tryptophan. A D gene is named only where the DNA matches it firmly. A clone size is listed for some rows: how often the clone was seen (once, few, many), or a class if it is expanded.

>.|.|TRBJ1-3|TRBV6-8
TGTGCCAGCAGCCGAGGAAACTCTGGAAACACCATATATTTT
CASSRGNSGNTIYF
>.|.|TRBJ2-3|TRBV5-1
TGCGCCAGCAGCCCGGGCGAGGCAACAGATACGCAGTATTTT
CASSPGEATDTQYF
>.|.|TRBJ1-4|TRBV18
TGTGCCAGCTCACCTCGCGAGGGGCAAGAAAAACTGTTTTTT
CASSPREGQEKLFF
>.|.|TRBJ2-1|TRBV28
TGTGCCAGCCTAGAGGGACAAGACCCTAATGAGCAGTTCTTC
CASLEGQDPNEQFF
>TRBD2|once|TRBJ2-7|TRBV10-2
TGCGCCAGCAGAGCGGGACTAGTCTACGAGCAGTACTTC
CASRAGLVYEQYF
>TRBD1|.|TRBJ1-2|TRBV6-8
TGTGCCAGCAGGGAACAGGGGGCGTATGGCTACACCTTC
CASREQGAYGYTF
>.|.|TRBJ1-1|TRBV6-8
TGTGCCATCACCGGACTCCCCAGGGGCACTGAAGCTTTCTTT
CAITGLPRGTEAFF
>.|.|TRBJ1-3|TRBV7-5
TGTGCCAGCAGCCCACAGGGGGGAACTGGAAACACCATATATTTT
CASSPQGGTGNTIYF
>TRBD1|.|TRBJ2-7|TRBV29-1
TGCAGCGTCGATTTAACAGGGGGCGGCGAGCAGTACTTC
CSVDLTGGGEQYF
>.|.|TRBJ1-5|TRBV19
TGTGCCAGTAGTCCGGTCGGGCAGCCCCAGCATTTT
CASSPVGQPQHF
>TRBD1|few|TRBJ1-6|TRBV11-3
TGTGCCAGCAGCTTCACAGGGGATACCCACGGTTCACCCCTCCACTTT
CASSFTGDTHGSPLHF
>.|.|TRBJ1-1|TRBV7-7
TGTGCCAGCAGCCGGACCATTGGAGGCCTGAACACTGAAGCTTTCTTT
CASSRTIGGLNTEAFF
>.|.|TRBJ1-6|TRBV29-1
TGCAGCGCCATCGGGGCAGGGGTTGGTTCACCCCTCCACTTT
CSAIGAGVGSPLHF
>.|.|TRBJ2-7|TRBV6-8
TGTGCCAGCAGTTACTCTGACTCCGAGCAGTACTTC
CASSYSDSEQYF
>.|.|TRBJ2-5|TRBV6-8
TGTGCCAGCAGATGGAGGGGGTTCGGGTGGGAGACCCAGTACTTC
CASRWRGFGWETQYF
>.|.|TRBJ2-2|TRBV19
TGTGCCAGTACTGCAGGGCTCTACACCGGGGAGCTGTTTTTT
CASTAGLYTGELFF
>.|few|TRBJ1-5|TRBV29-1
TGCAGCGTCGGGGAGCTGGATCAGCCCCAGCATTTT
CSVGELDQPQHF
>.|few|TRBJ1-4|TRBV19
TGTGCCAGTAGTACAAGGGGTGAAAAACTGTTTTTT
CASSTRGEKLFF
>.|.|TRBJ1-5|TRBV11-3
TGTGCCAGCAGCTCGGACCCAACCGCGGTAAGCAATCAGCCCCAGCATTTT
CASSSDPTAVSNQPQHF
>.|.|TRBJ2-7|TRBV10-1
TGCGCCACAGGACTGGGCTACGAGCAGTACTTC
CATGLGYEQYF
>.|.|TRBJ1-4|TRBV11-3
TGTGCCAGCAGCCCCCGGTTGGGGGGGGCAGCGGGTGAAAAACTGTTTTTT
CASSPRLGGAAGEKLFF
>.|.|TRBJ1-1|TRBV12-5
TGTGCTAGTAAAGAGGGACTGGCGAACACTGAAGCTTTCTTT
CASKEGLANTEAFF
>TRBD1|.|TRBJ2-2|TRBV29-1
TGCAGCGTGCCGGGACAGGGATTCGCCGGGGAGCTGTTTTTT
CSVPGQGFAGELFF
>TRBD2|.|TRBJ2-3|TRBV6-8
TGTGCCAGCAGTTACGGGTCGTTTAAGGCGGGGGGAGACACAGATACGCAGTATTTT
CASSYGSFKAGGDTDTQYF
>TRBD1|.|TRBJ2-2|TRBV11-3
TGTGCCAGCAGCCCCGGGACAGGGGGCCTGAACACCGGGGAGCTGTTTTTT
CASSPGTGGLNTGELFF
>.|.|TRBJ2-2|TRBV2
TGTGCCAGCAGTTTGGGGGGTCAAGTCACCGGGGAGCTGTTTTTT
CASSLGGQVTGELFF
>TRBD2|.|TRBJ2-7|TRBV11-3
TGTGCCAGCAGCTTAGAGGGACTAGCCGTCTACGAGCAGTACTTC
CASSLEGLAVYEQYF
>.|few|TRBJ1-2|TRBV6-8
TGTGCCAGCGGTGGGTACCGGGGACACTATGGCTACACCTTC
CASGGYRGHYGYTF
>TRBD1|.|TRBJ2-7|TRBV10-2
TGCGCCAGCTCCAGGGGGCCTTCTGACGAGCAGTACTTC
CASSRGPSDEQYF
>.|once|TRBJ2-3|TRBV11-3
TGTGCCAGCAGCTTATCAGTGACTTTTAGCACAGATACGCAGTATTTT
CASSLSVTFSTDTQYF
>.|once|TRBJ1-4|TRBV5-1
TGCGCCAGCAGCTTGTCGGCAGGGTCAGAAACTAATGAAAAACTGTTTTTT
CASSLSAGSETNEKLFF
>.|.|TRBJ1-1|TRBV1
TGCGCCAGCAGCCAACTTCAGGGATGGAACACTGAAGCTTTCTTT
CASSQLQGWNTEAFF
>.|.|TRBJ2-1|TRBV29-1
TGCAGCGGGGGAGTGGCCACGGGCAATGAGCAGTTCTTC
CSGGVATGNEQFF
>.|.|TRBJ1-6|TRBV11-3
TGTGCCAGCAGCTTAGTAGAGGGCAATAATTCACCCCTCCACTTT
CASSLVEGNNSPLHF
>.|.|TRBJ2-7|TRBV15
TGTGCCACCAGCAGGGATTTACAGGGCCAGGGAGAGCAGTACTTC
CATSRDLQGQGEQYF
>.|.|TRBJ1-6|TRBV11-3
TGTGCCAGCAGCTTAGACGCAGGGCCTAATTCACCCCTCTACTTT
CASSLDAGPNSPLYF
>TRBD1|.|TRBJ1-2|TRBV19
TGTGCCAGTAGTACCCGGGGACAGCGAAACTATGGCTACACCTTC
CASSTRGQRNYGYTF
>.|.|TRBJ1-1|TRBV6-8
TGTGCCAGCAGTCAGGGTTCGGCTGAAGCTTTCTTT
CASSQGSAEAFF
>.|.|TRBJ1-2|TRBV15
TGTGCCACCAGCAGAGACTCCGGGACAACTCCCAACTATGGCTACACCTTC
CATSRDSGTTPNYGYTF
>.|.|TRBJ2-2|TRBV9
TGTGCCAGCAAGGCGGGACAGAGCGTTACCGGGGAGCTGTTTTTT
CASKAGQSVTGELFF
>TRBD1|.|TRBJ1-4|TRBV6-8
TGTGCCAGCAGCCTAACAGGGGATGCAACTAATGAAAAACTGTTTTTT
CASSLTGDATNEKLFF
>.|.|TRBJ1-4|TRBV5-1
TGCGCCAGCAGCTTGGACGGGACAACTGAAAAACTGTTTTTT
CASSLDGTTEKLFF
>.|.|TRBJ1-3|TRBV7-1
TGTGCCAGCACCACGAGGTGGGAGGCTGGAAACACCATATATTTT
CASTTRWEAGNTIYF
>.|.|TRBJ1-3|TRBV12-2
TGTGCCACCTCAGGGACAGTCTCTGGAAACACCATATATTTT
CATSGTVSGNTIYF
>.|.|TRBJ1-3|TRBV19
TGTGCCAGTAGTATCGACAGCTCTGGAAACACCATATATTTT
CASSIDSSGNTIYF
>.|.|TRBJ2-7|TRBV11-3
TGTGCCAGCAGCTTAGTAAATAAGGGTTCCTACGAGCAGTACTTC
CASSLVNKGSYEQYF
>.|.|TRBJ1-6|TRBV7-5
TGTGCCAGCAGCCCATCAATTAACCGACAGGGGTTTGAGTCACCCCTCCACTTT
CASSPSINRQGFESPLHF
>.|.|TRBJ1-4|TRBV19
TGTGCCAGTAGCCTTAAGAGCGGCGTTAATGAAAAACTGTTTTTT
CASSLKSGVNEKLFF
>.|.|TRBJ1-2|TRBV5-1
TGCGCCAGCAGCTTGGTCGAGGGGAACTATGGCTACACCTTC
CASSLVEGNYGYTF
>.|.|TRBJ2-6|TRBV18
TGTGCCAGCTCACCTACGTACTCTGGGGCCAACGTCCTGACTTTC
CASSPTYSGANVLTF
>.|.|TRBJ2-5|TRBV7-6
TGTGCTAGCAGCTTGGGGGGTATCCAAGAGACCCAGTACTTC
CASSLGGIQETQYF
>.|few|TRBJ1-4|TRBV28
TGTGCCAGCAGTTTCATCGCCACTGAAAAACTGTTTTTT
CASSFIATEKLFF
>.|once|TRBJ1-6|TRBV18
TGTGCCAGCTCGTCAGACAGTAATTCACCCCTCCACTTT
CASSSDSNSPLHF
>.|once|TRBJ1-2|TRBV6-8
TGTGCCATCAGGTGGGGTACCGACTATGGCTACACCTTC
CAIRWGTDYGYTF
>.|.|TRBJ2-2|TRBV11-3
TGTGCCAGCAGCTGGGAGGGGGCTACTACCGGGGAGCTGTTTTTT
CASSWEGATTGELFF
>TRBD2|once|TRBJ2-1|TRBV5-1
TGCGCCAGCAGCCCAAGGACTAGCGGGCAGGGGTACAATGAGCAGTTCTTC
CASSPRTSGQGYNEQFF
>TRBD2|once|TRBJ2-3|TRBV6-8
TGTGCCAGCAGTCCCCCGTGGGGGAGGGACACAGATACGCAGTATTTT
CASSPPWGRDTDTQYF
>.|once|TRBJ1-2|TRBV16
TGTGCCAGCAGCCAACTCGAGGTCAGGGACTATGGCTACACCTTC
CASSQLEVRDYGYTF
>.|.|TRBJ2-2|TRBV11-3
TGTGCCAGCACCCCGTTCGGTTACACCGGGGAGCTGTTTTTT
CASTPFGYTGELFF
>TRBD1|.|TRBJ2-2|TRBV11-3
TGTGCCAGCAGCTCGGACAGGGTCACCGGGGAGCTGTTTTTT
CASSSDRVTGELFF